This T cell receptor (beta chain) appears in the sequencing data of a study of identical twins. Study-wide results and caveats: Within beta out-of-frame sequences, the excess sharing observed between twins was weaker.

It was template switching that added a universal primer site, and there were unique molecular identifiers on the cDNA. TCRdb called the 5' RACE reads again in MiXCR, with one record for every CDR3 protein. Here the sample spans roughly 1.6 million distinct CDR3 sequences, 25% to 35% being singletons. The CDR3 covers 14 residues. Germline CDR1 and CDR2: LGHDT and YNNKEL (reference sequence). Between the trimmed V and J ends, which lost 0 bases and 3 bases, there was a span of 5 bases. This clonotype was seen repeatedly, ten times or more. Its target is unknown. Sequencing was performed on cord blood. The chain is built from TRBV3-1 and TRBJ1-4, with a possible D match to TRBD1 (5 bases). The TCR originated in a newborn girl in good health. The CDR3 DNA follows: TGTGCCAGCAGCCAAGACAGGGCTAATGAAAAACTGTTTTTT. Amino acids: CASSQDRANEKLFF.